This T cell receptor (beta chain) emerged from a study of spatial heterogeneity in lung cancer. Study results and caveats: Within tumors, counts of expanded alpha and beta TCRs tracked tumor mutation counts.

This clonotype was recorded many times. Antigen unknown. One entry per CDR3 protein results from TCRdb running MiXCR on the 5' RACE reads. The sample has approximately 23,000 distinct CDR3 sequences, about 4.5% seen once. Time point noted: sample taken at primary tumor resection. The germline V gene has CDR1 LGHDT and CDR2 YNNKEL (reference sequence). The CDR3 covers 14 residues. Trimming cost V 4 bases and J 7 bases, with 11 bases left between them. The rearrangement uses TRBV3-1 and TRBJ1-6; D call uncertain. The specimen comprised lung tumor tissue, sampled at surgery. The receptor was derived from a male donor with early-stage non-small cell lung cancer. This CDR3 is CASSPGPRNSPLHF. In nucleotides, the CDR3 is TGTGCCAGCAGCCCCGGACCAAGGAATTCACCCCTCCACTTT.